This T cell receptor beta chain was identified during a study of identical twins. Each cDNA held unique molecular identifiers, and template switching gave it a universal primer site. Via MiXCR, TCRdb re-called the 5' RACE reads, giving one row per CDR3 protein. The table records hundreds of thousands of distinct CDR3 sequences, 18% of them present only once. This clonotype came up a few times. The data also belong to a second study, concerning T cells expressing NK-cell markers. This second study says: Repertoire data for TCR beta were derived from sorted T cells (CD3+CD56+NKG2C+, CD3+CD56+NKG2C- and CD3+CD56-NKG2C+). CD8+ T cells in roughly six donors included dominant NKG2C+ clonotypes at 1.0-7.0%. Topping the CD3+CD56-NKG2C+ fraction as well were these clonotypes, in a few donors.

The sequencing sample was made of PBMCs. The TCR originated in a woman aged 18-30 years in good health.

In DNA form, the CDR3 reads TGTGCCAGCAGCCCCGGGACTAGCGGGGGGCTGGTGCAGTTCTTC. This translates into CASSPGTSGGLVQFF. The chain is built from TRBV3-1 and TRBJ2-1; 15 bases are shared with TRBD2. CDR1 is LGHDT, CDR2 YNNKEL, per germline (reference sequence). The CDR3 totals 15 residues. V lost 4 bases to trimming and J lost 12 bases; unmatched junction nucleotides: 7.